A selection of T cell receptor beta chains follows, all from one sample in a study of blood T cells in healthy people across ages. MiXCR was run by TCRdb on the 5' RACE reads, yielding one entry per CDR3 protein. The sample has over a million distinct CDR3 sequences, under 55% seen once. The sequenced sample consisted of blood. Receptors originate from a woman between 55 and 75 years old in good health. The CDR3 runs from the conserved cysteine through the conserved F or W. The D gene is left open where the match is weak. Size is stated for part of the rows, as once, few or many counts, or as a class when the clone is expanded.

>TRBV4-1|14|few|NA|TRBJ1-2
TGCGCCAGCAGCCAGGAGAACTTCGGCTATGGCTACACCTTC
CASSQENFGYGYTF
>TRBV5-1|15|few|NA|TRBJ2-7
TGCGCCAGCAGCTTGCTAGGGGTGCCCCATGAGGAGCAGTACTTC
CASSLLGVPHEEQYF
>TRBV14|14|NA|NA|TRBJ1-6
TGTGCCAGCAGCCAAGATACGGGGGATTCACCCCTCCACTTT
CASSQDTGDSPLHF
>TRBV4-1|12|NA|NA|TRBJ2-7
TGCGCCAGCAGCCAAGAAGTAGGCGAGCAGTACTTC
CASSQEVGEQYF
>TRBV10-3|15|NA|NA|TRBJ2-1
TGTGCCACCGATTCGGGAGGGGGCCCGGGGAATGAGCAGTTCTTC
CATDSGGGPGNEQFF
>TRBV20-1|16|NA|TRBD1|TRBJ1-6
TGCAGTGCTAGAGACCTTAGACTGCAGGGGGTTTCACCCCTCCACTTT
CSARDLRLQGVSPLHF
>TRBV12-5|14|NA|TRBD1|TRBJ1-5
TGTGCTAGTGCCCCAACAGGGGGTAATCAGCCCCAGCATTTT
CASAPTGGNQPQHF
>TRBV5-1|15|NA|TRBD2|TRBJ2-7
TGCGCCAGCAGCTTGGATCTAGCGGGGGGTTCCGAGCAGTACTTC
CASSLDLAGGSEQYF
>TRBV7-2|16|few|TRBD1|TRBJ1-4
TGTGCCAGCAGCTTAGGACAGGGGGCAACTAATGAAAAACTGTTTTTT
CASSLGQGATNEKLFF
>TRBV9|16|few|NA|TRBJ1-1
TGTGCCAGCAGCGTAGGTATCGGGGGCGAGGGCACTGAAGCTTTCTTT
CASSVGIGGEGTEAFF
>TRBV6-2/TRBV6-3|15|NA|NA|TRBJ1-5
TGTGCCAGCAGGAACAGGGCGATCGGCAATCAGCCCCAGCATTTT
CASRNRAIGNQPQHF
>TRBV10-3|16|few|TRBD1|TRBJ1-6
TGTGCCATAAATCCGGGACAGCCGAACCTAAATTCACCCCTCCACTTT
CAINPGQPNLNSPLHF
>TRBV20-1|16|NA|TRBD2|TRBJ2-7
TGCAGTGCCCAACATAGCGGGAGCGGCTTCTACAATGAGCAGTACTTC
CSAQHSGSGFYNEQYF
>TRBV4-1|17|NA|TRBD1|TRBJ1-5
TGCGCCAGCAGCCAAGAGGTGACAGGGGTGGGCAATCAGCCCCAGCATTTT
CASSQEVTGVGNQPQHF
>TRBV6-5|17|NA|NA|TRBJ1-1
TGTGCCAGCAGTTACGATGCCACATCCCTTGGGTACACTGAAGCTTTCTTT
CASSYDATSLGYTEAFF
>TRBV4-3|15|NA|NA|TRBJ1-4
TGCGCCAGCAGCCAAGATGGACAGTTTAATGAAAAACTGTTTTTT
CASSQDGQFNEKLFF
>TRBV18|13|few|NA|TRBJ2-5
TGTGCCAGCTCACCGCCAGTTTCAGAGACCCAGTACTTC
CASSPPVSETQYF
>TRBV7-2|16|NA|TRBD2|TRBJ2-5
TGTGCCAGCAGCTTAGCTCCGGGACTAGGAACGGGGACCCAGTACTTC
CASSLAPGLGTGTQYF
>TRBV10-3|15|once|NA|TRBJ1-1
TGTGCCATCAGTATTAGGGGGGGTTCCGACACTGAAGCTTTCTTT
CAISIRGGSDTEAFF
>TRBV3-1|16|NA|TRBD2|TRBJ2-2
TGTGCCAGCAGCCAAGGGGGGGGGAGTAGCACCGGGGAGCTGTTTTTT
CASSQGGGSSTGELFF
>TRBV11-3|17|NA|TRBD2|TRBJ2-1
TGTGCCAGCAGCTTGGGGCTCGGGCTAGCGGGCTACAATGAGCAGTTCTTC
CASSLGLGLAGYNEQFF
>TRBV9|14|NA|NA|TRBJ2-4
TGTGCCAGCAGCGTCAGGGACGGAATCTACGGGCAGTACTTC
CASSVRDGIYGQYF
>TRBV20-1|17|few|TRBD2|TRBJ2-1
TGCAGTGCCGGGGGGGCTAGCGGGGAATTCTCGCTCTATGAGCAGTTCTTC
CSAGGASGEFSLYEQFF
>TRBV20-1|14|NA|TRBD2|TRBJ2-7
TGCAGTGCGGGACTAGCGGGGGTAAACTACGAGCAGTACTTC
CSAGLAGVNYEQYF